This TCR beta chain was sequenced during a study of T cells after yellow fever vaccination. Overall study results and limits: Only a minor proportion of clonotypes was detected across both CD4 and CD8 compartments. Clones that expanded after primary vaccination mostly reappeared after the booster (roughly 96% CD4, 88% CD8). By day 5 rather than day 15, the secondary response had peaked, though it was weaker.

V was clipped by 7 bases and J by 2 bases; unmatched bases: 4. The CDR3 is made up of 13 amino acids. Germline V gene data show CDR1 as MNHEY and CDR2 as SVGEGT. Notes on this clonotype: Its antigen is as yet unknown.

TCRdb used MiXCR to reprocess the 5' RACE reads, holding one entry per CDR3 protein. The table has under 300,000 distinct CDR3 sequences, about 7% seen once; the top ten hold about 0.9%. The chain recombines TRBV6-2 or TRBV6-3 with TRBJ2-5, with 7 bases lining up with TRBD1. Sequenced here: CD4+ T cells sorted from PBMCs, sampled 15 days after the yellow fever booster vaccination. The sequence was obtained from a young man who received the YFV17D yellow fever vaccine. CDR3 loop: CASTRQGQETQYF. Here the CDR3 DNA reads TGTGCCAGCACTCGACAGGGTCAAGAGACCCAGTACTTC.